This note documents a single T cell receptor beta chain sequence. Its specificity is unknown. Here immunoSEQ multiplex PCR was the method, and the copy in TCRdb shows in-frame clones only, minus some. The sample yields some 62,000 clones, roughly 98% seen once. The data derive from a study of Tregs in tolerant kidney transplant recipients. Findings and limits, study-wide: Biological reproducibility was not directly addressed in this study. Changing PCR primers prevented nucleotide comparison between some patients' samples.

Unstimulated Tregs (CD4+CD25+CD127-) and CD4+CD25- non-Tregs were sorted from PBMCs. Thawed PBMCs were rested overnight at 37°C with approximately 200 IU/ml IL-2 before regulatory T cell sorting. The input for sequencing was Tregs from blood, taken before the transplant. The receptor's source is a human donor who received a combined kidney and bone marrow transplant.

The chain's CDR3 is CAWHSGTGNYNSPLHF. In nucleotides, the CDR3 is TGTGCCTGGCACTCCGGGACAGGGAACTATAATTCACCCCTCCACTTT. The J gene is TRBJ1-6, the V gene TRBV30; TRBD1 matches at 9 bases. The V segment lost 5 bases and the J segment 3 bases; nucleotides outside the gene matches: 8. The CDR3 is made up of 16 amino acids. Germline assignment: CDR1 GTSNPN and CDR2 SVGIG (reference sequence).